Shown below are 24 T cell receptor beta chains from a single sample sequenced in a study of T cell clonality in common variable immunodeficiency. Study outcomes and limitations: Fewer deletions and N-nucleotide insertions were reportedly seen in common variable immunodeficiency TCR beta sequences.

These receptors are not linked to any known antigen. Clones were read by immunoSEQ multiplex PCR, and TCRdb kept only the in-frame ones, dropping some. The profile covers just over 15,000 clones, none occurring a single time. The sequenced material came from peripheral blood mononuclear cells. All receptors come from a human donor with common variable immunodeficiency.

Regarding this clone: Coverage ceases 3 residues before the CDR3 finishes, and the germline J gene fills in the end. The rearrangement joins TRBV19 to TRBJ1-5, with D uncertain. Germline CDR1 LNHDA, CDR2 SQIVND (reference sequence). Trimming left V 3 bases short and J 3 bases short, with 12 bases between. This CDR3 has 15 residues. The CDR3 loop reads CASSMTGVLNQPQHF. The sequenced part of the CDR3 DNA is TGTGCCAGTAGTATGACCGGGGTTCTCAATCAGCCC.

This clone was found a few times. CDR3 protein: CASLQGATYEQYF. Incomplete CDR3 DNA: TGTGCCAGTCTCCAGGGGGCCACCTACGAG. This chain uses TRBV19 with TRBJ2-7; 8 positions agree with TRBD1. The sequenced fragment ends 3 residues before the CDR3 boundary, so the rest is inferred from the germline J gene. Trimming removed 8 bases from V and 2 bases from J; junction bases left unmatched: 5. This CDR3 has 13 residues. Per germline, CDR1 LNHDA and CDR2 SQIVND (reference sequence).

In the case of this clone: The CDR3 extends 3 residues past the end of the read, so its final part is completed from the germline J gene. The genes are TRBV19 and TRBJ2-5; TRBD2 might be the D (6 bases). CDR1 is LNHDA, CDR2 SQIVND, per germline (reference sequence). V was trimmed by 4 bases and J by 5 bases, leaving 17 bases between them. This CDR3 has 15 residues. The sequenced CDR3 bases are TGTGCCAGTAGTAGCTACGGCGGGGTAGGGGAGACC. Amino acids: CASSSYGGVGET. The whole CDR3 protein reads CASSSYGGVGETQYF.

This clone has just a few counts. The read terminates 3 residues before the CDR3 end, so the remaining end is supplied by the germline J gene. The V call is TRBV7-9, the J call TRBJ2-7, with D possibly matching TRBD1 (5 bases). The CDR3 has 14 amino acids. Trimming removed 1 base at V and 3 bases at J, with 10 bases between. The germline V gene has CDR1 SEHNR and CDR2 FQNEAQ (reference sequence). CDR3 DNA (partial): TGTGCCAGCAGCTTAGGACTGGACAACTACGAG. Its translation is CASSLGLDNYE. In full, the CDR3 reads CASSLGLDNYEQYF.

Points on this clone: The read comes to an end 3 residues before the CDR3 does, leaving the germline J gene to fill in the end. The chain carries TRBV7-2 and TRBJ1-4, with TRBD1 matching 8 bases. Germline CDR1 is SGHTA and CDR2 is FQGNSA. There are 15 residues in the CDR3. J was trimmed by 7 bases and V by 5 bases; bases with no gene match: 9. CDR3 region: CASSPRTGRGEKLFF. CDR3 DNA, as far as it was read: TGTGCCAGCAGCCCCCGGACAGGGAGGGGTGAAAAA.

Partial CDR3 DNA: TGTGCCAGCAGTTACCCCCCCGGGGAGGTGTCAGATACG. This sequence encodes CASSYPPGEVSDT. The whole CDR3 is CASSYPPGEVSDTQYF. This chain connects TRBV6-2 or TRBV6-3 to TRBJ2-3; D is possibly TRBD2 (6 bases). The DNA ends 3 residues before the CDR3 does, and the rest of the CDR3 is filled in from the germline J gene. This CDR3 is 16 amino acids long. V was cut by 2 bases and J by 4 bases, with 16 bases left in between. Germline loops: CDR1 MNHEY, CDR2 SVGEGT.

In this sample, this clone turned up many times. The read is 3 residues too short to cover the CDR3 end, so that end is filled in from the germline J gene. The chain joins TRBV12-3 or TRBV12-4 to TRBJ2-5, with 8 positions matching TRBD2. V lost 2 bases and J lost 3; bases outside the gene matches: 8. The CDR3 covers 16 residues. The CDR3 loop reads CASSLIAGSVEETQYF. The sequenced part of the CDR3 DNA is TGTGCCAGCAGTTTAATAGCGGGATCAGTTGAAGAGACC.

This clone was found a few times. The read halts 3 residues ahead of the CDR3 end, with the missing end drawn from the germline J gene. The J gene is TRBJ2-2, the V gene TRBV19; D gene uncertain. Germline CDR1 reads LNHDA; CDR2 reads SQIVND (reference sequence). The CDR3 has 13 residues. Trimming removed 8 bases at V and 0 bases at J, with 7 bases between. This CDR3 is CASPVPNTGELFF. CDR3 DNA, as far as it was read: TGTGCCAGTCCGGTTCCGAACACCGGGGAG.

To note about this clone: Its ends do not fully match the called genes, so a read error is possible. Read data end 3 residues before the CDR3 end; the end is taken from the germline J gene. The chain couples TRBV7-9 to TRBJ2-7; 10 bases agree with TRBD2. CDR1 is SEHNR, CDR2 FQNEAQ, per germline (reference sequence). The CDR3 is 13 amino acids. CDR3: CSSSPTSGYEQYF. Partial CDR3 DNA: TGTTCCAGCAGCCCGACTAGCGGGTACGAG.

This clone showed up just a few times. The read terminates 3 residues before the CDR3 end, so the remaining end is supplied by the germline J gene. This chain connects TRBV5-1 to TRBJ2-4; 8 bases fit TRBD2. Trimming cost V 0 bases and J 9 bases; bases outside gene matches: 8. The CDR3 totals 15 residues. In germline, CDR1 is SGHRS, CDR2 YFSETQ. The CDR3 sequence is CASSLEVAGIGIQYF. The CDR3 bases that were read are TGCGCCAGCAGCTTGGAGGTAGCGGGAATTGGCATT. Together with reference TRBV5-1 and TRBJ2-4, the CDR3 gives the full variable domain: KAGVTQTPRYLIKTRGQQVTLSCSPISGHRSVSWYQQTPGQGLQFLFEYFSETQRNKGNFPGRFSGRQFSNSRSEMNVSTLELGDSALYLCASSLEVAGIGIQYFGAGTRLSVL.

This clone was detected a few times. The sequenced part of the CDR3 DNA is TGTGCCAGTAGTAGGCCCGCTGATACG. Amino acid sequence: CASSRPADT. The whole CDR3 protein reads CASSRPADTQYF. The chain links TRBV19 to TRBJ2-3; the D is unclear. Read data end 3 residues before the CDR3 end; the end is taken from the germline J gene. Germline V gives CDR1 LNHDA, CDR2 SQIVND (reference sequence). CDR3 length: 12 amino acids. V gave up 4 bases and J gave up 6 bases, with 8 bases separating them. The full variable domain, completed using reference TRBV19 and TRBJ2-3, is DGGITQSPKYLFRKEGQNVTLSCEQNLNHDAMYWYRQDPGQGLRLIYYSQIVNDFQKGDIAEGYSVSREKKESFPLTVTSAQKNPTAFYLCASSRPADTQYFGPGTRLTVL.

For this clone: Read data end 3 residues before the CDR3 end; the end is taken from the germline J gene. The rearrangement links TRBV19 to TRBJ1-1; no firm D call. Trimming took 9 bases from V and 1 from J, leaving 12 bases between them. CDR3 length: 13 amino acids. Germline V gene data show CDR1 as LNHDA and CDR2 as SQIVND (reference sequence). The sequenced part of the CDR3 DNA is TGTGCCAGCACCCCTGGCAGGAACACTGAA. It specifies CASTPGRNTE. The whole CDR3 sequence reads CASTPGRNTEAFF.

With respect to this clone: The read ends 3 residues early relative to the CDR3; the germline J gene fills the gap. V and J are TRBV6-2 or TRBV6-3 and TRBJ2-3, with 7 positions matching TRBD2. CDR1 MNHEY and CDR2 SVGEGT come from the germline V gene. The CDR3 contains 15 residues. The V and J ends lost 7 bases and 1 base, in that order; junction bases with no gene match: 8. The part of the CDR3 DNA that was read is TGTGCCAGCACTCTGAGGGGAGGGCGCACAGATACG. The encoded protein is CASTLRGGRTDT. The CDR3 reads in full as CASTLRGGRTDTQYF.

This clone has ten or more counts. The read ends 3 residues before the CDR3 terminus; that terminus is restored from the germline J gene. V and J are TRBV13 and TRBJ2-1; D may be TRBD1 (6 bases). Germline V gives CDR1 PRHDT, CDR2 FYEKMQ (reference sequence). The CDR3 contains 13 residues. Trimming stripped 2 bases from V and 8 bases from J, with 10 bases between. CDR3 DNA, as far as it was read: TGTGCCAGCAGCTTACCAGGGGTCGATGAG. Amino acid sequence: CASSLPGVDE. The CDR3 as a whole reads CASSLPGVDEQFF.

A word on this clone: The read halts 3 residues ahead of the CDR3 end, with the missing end drawn from the germline J gene. The chain carries TRBV5-1 and TRBJ1-1, with a tentative D call TRBD1 (5 bases). CDR1 is SGHRS and CDR2 is YFSETQ in the germline V gene. V lost 3 bases and J 1 base, leaving 7 bases between the germline ends. The CDR3 spans 13 residues. The CDR3 spells CASSYQGNTEAFF. CDR3 bases read: TGCGCCAGCAGCTACCAGGGGAACACTGAA.

In regard to this clone: The CDR3 is cut off 3 residues early in the read; its end comes from the germline J gene. The chain uses TRBV29-1 and TRBJ2-7, with unresolved D. This CDR3 has 12 residues. The V gene lost 5 bases and the J gene lost 1 base, with 9 bases spanning the gap. Germline V CDR1 and CDR2: SQVTM, ANQGSEA. CDR3 region: CSVRLPSYEQYF. CDR3 DNA, as far as it was read: TGCAGCGTTCGGTTACCGTCCTACGAG.

Points on this clone: The read falls 3 residues short of the CDR3 end, and the missing part is taken from the germline J gene. The rearrangement joins TRBV6-2 or TRBV6-3 to TRBJ2-5; 12 bases are a match to TRBD2. Germline lookup yields CDR1 MNHEY and CDR2 SVGEGT. The CDR3 has 16 residues. The V and J ends lost 4 bases and 5 bases, in that order; junction bases with no gene match: 8. The sequenced part of the CDR3 DNA is TGTGCCAGCAGTTTCGGACTAGCGGGGTGGATGGAGACC. It translates to CASSFGLAGWMET. The CDR3 as a whole reads CASSFGLAGWMETQYF.

A few counts support this clone. The sequenced fragment ends 3 residues before the CDR3 boundary, so the rest is inferred from the germline J gene. The chain recombines TRBV6-1 with TRBJ1-1, with a tentative D call TRBD1 (6 bases). V was shortened by 4 bases and J by 4 bases, with 16 bases between the two germline ends. Germline V gene lookup returns CDR1 MNHNS and CDR2 SASEGT. The CDR3 is made up of 15 amino acids. The CDR3 is CASSAGSGTFTEAFF. The sequenced part of the CDR3 DNA is TGTGCCAGCAGTGCGGGTTCCGGGACATTCACTGAA.

This clone was seen only a few times. Read coverage stops 3 residues before the CDR3 terminus; the germline J gene supplies the remainder. The chain recombines TRBV19 with TRBJ2-1; 7 bases align to TRBD1. CDR3 length: 15 residues. V lost 4 bases to trimming and J lost 0 bases; unmatched junction nucleotides: 3. In germline, CDR1 is LNHDA, CDR2 SQIVND (reference sequence). The CDR3 loop reads CASSNTGVSYNEQFF. CDR3 bases read: TGTGCCAGTAGTAACACAGGGGTCTCCTACAATGAG.

This clone was recorded a few times. The observed sequence ends 3 residues before the CDR3 terminus, with the missing tail filled in from the germline J gene. The rearrangement uses TRBV7-9 and TRBJ1-1, with TRBD1 as a possible D gene (5 bases). In germline, CDR1 is SEHNR, CDR2 FQNEAQ (reference sequence). The germline V and J ends were trimmed by 1 base and 5 bases, with 11 bases remaining between them. This CDR3 has 14 amino acids. CDR3 region: CASSLVLPGTEAFF. Partial CDR3 DNA: TGTGCCAGCAGCTTAGTGTTGCCAGGGACTGAA. The full variable domain, in which reference TRBV7-9 and TRBJ1-1 provide the parts outside the CDR3, is DTGVSQNPRHKITKRGQNVTFRCDPISEHNRLYWYRQTLGQGPEFLTYFQNEAQLEKSRLLSDRFSAERPKGSFSTLEIQRTEQGDSAMYLCASSLVLPGTEAFFGQGTRLTVV.

Notes on this clone: The read terminates 3 residues ahead of where the CDR3 ends, so the germline J gene completes it. The chain carries TRBV19 and TRBJ2-5, with 9 bases aligning to TRBD2. Trimming cost V 1 base and J 4 bases; bases outside gene matches: 10. The germline V gene encodes CDR1 LNHDA and CDR2 SQIVND (reference sequence). This CDR3 region has 17 residues. The CDR3 spells CASSIGVDAGGGETQYF. The sequenced part of the CDR3 DNA is TGTGCCAGTAGTATAGGAGTGGACGCGGGAGGGGGAGAGACC. The full variable domain, rest sourced from reference TRBV19 and TRBJ2-5, is DGGITQSPKYLFRKEGQNVTLSCEQNLNHDAMYWYRQDPGQGLRLIYYSQIVNDFQKGDIAEGYSVSREKKESFPLTVTSAQKNPTAFYLCASSIGVDAGGGETQYFGPGTRLLVL.

With regard to this clone: The sequence runs out 3 residues before the end of the CDR3; the remainder is reconstructed from the germline J gene. V gene TRBV5-1 combines with J gene TRBJ2-1; 7 bases are a match to TRBD2. The length of the CDR3 is 13 residues. Germline V lookup: CDR1 SGHRS, CDR2 YFSETQ. V was clipped by 1 base and J by 9 bases; unmatched bases: 4. The CDR3 spells CASSLSERGEQFF. The covered CDR3 bases are TGCGCCAGCAGCTTGTCGGAGCGGGGTGAG.

This clone was counted between two and nine times. The read halts 3 residues ahead of the CDR3 end, with the missing end drawn from the germline J gene. The rearrangement uses TRBV6-2 or TRBV6-3 and TRBJ1-1; D possibly corresponds to TRBD1 (6 bases). The CDR3 is made up of 13 amino acids. CDR1 and CDR2 (germline): MNHEY, SVGEGT. The ends were cut back, 6 bases at V and 4 bases at J, with 12 bases in the middle. CDR3 loop: CASSNGGGTEAFF. The DNA read from the CDR3 is TGTGCCAGCAGCAACGGAGGGGGCACTGAA.

On this clone itself: The read falls 3 residues short of the CDR3 end, and the missing part is taken from the germline J gene. The chain uses TRBV6-1 and TRBJ2-7; the match to TRBD2 covers 7 bases. The CDR3 is 15 amino acids. Trimming took 3 bases from V and 4 from J; bases not matched to a gene: 9. Germline V gives CDR1 MNHNS, CDR2 SASEGT. The CDR3 DNA, read in part, is TGTGCCAGCAGTGATTTGGGCGGGAGTTTATACGAG. Translating it yields CASSDLGGSLYE. Given in full, the CDR3 is CASSDLGGSLYEQYF.